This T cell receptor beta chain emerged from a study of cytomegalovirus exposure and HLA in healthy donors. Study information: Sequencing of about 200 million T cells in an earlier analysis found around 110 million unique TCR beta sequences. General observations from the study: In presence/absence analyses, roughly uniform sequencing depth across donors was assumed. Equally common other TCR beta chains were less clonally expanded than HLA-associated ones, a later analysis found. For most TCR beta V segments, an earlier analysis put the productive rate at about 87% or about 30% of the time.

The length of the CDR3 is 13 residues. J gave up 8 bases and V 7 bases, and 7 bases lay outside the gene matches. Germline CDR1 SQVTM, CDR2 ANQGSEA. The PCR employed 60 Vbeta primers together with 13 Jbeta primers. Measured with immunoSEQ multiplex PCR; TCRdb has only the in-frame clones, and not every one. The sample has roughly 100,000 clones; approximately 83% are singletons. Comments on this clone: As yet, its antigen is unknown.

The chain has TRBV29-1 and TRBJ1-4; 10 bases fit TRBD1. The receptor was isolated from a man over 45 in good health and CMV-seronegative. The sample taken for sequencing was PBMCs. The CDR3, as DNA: TGCAGCGCTGGGGACAGGGGTGGAGAAAAACTGTTTTTT. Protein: CSAGDRGGEKLFF.